A single sample gave rise to the 7 T cell receptor beta chains below, sequenced in a study of spatial heterogeneity in lung cancer. Time point noted: sample taken at primary tumor resection. The sequenced material consisted of unsorted whole RNA from tumor, nontumor lung or frozen PBMC. Each CDR3 protein is one row after TCRdb ran MiXCR on the 5' RACE reads. This table has about 38,000 distinct CDR3 sequences, roughly 5.6% appearing once. Sequenced material: PBMCs, taken at surgery. The receptor set was obtained from a female donor with early-stage non-small cell lung cancer.

This clonotype occurred a few times. V and J are TRBV5-1 and TRBJ2-3, with 9 bases matching TRBD2. The germline CDR1 and CDR2 sequences are SGHRS and YFSETQ. Trimming cost V 1 base and J 5 bases; bases outside gene matches: 5. There are 15 residues in the CDR3. The CDR3 loop is CASSLRGGAGDTQYF. The CDR3 DNA reads as TGCGCCAGCAGCTTGCGCGGGGGGGCAGGAGATACGCAGTATTTT.

There are a few counts of this clonotype. The J gene is TRBJ2-7, the V gene TRBV28, with 9 nucleotides matching TRBD1. The V gene end was trimmed by 3 bases and the J gene end by 2 bases; junction bases not matched to a gene: 11. Germline CDR1 is MDHEN and CDR2 is SYDVKM. The CDR3 has 17 residues. The chain's CDR3 is CASSFLIPGQGPYEQYF. CDR3 nucleotides: TGTGCCAGCAGTTTTTTAATCCCGGGACAGGGACCCTACGAGCAGTACTTC.

Many counts were recorded for this clonotype. The chain couples TRBV5-1 to TRBJ1-4; no clear D gene. Germline CDR1 reads SGHRS; CDR2 reads YFSETQ. Trimming left V 0 bases short and J 4 bases short, with 7 bases between. The CDR3 is made up of 14 amino acids. The CDR3 loop is CASSLGEVNEKLFF. The CDR3 DNA sequence: TGCGCCAGCAGCTTGGGAGAAGTTAATGAAAAACTGTTTTTT.

This clonotype was found many times. The rearrangement joins TRBV14 to TRBJ2-7; D possibly uses TRBD1 or TRBD2 (5 bases each). This CDR3 region has 14 residues. Germline V gene data show CDR1 as SGHDN and CDR2 as FVKESK. Trimming cost V 3 bases and J 2 bases, with 11 bases left between them. CDR3 coding DNA: TGTGCCAGCAGCCAGGGGGACCCTACCTACGAGCAGTACTTC. Its translation is CASSQGDPTYEQYF.

This clonotype is medium-sized in the sample. V gene TRBV3-1 combines with J gene TRBJ1-2; D ambiguous. The length of the CDR3 is 22 residues. The ends were cut back, 0 bases at V and 4 bases at J, with 33 bases in the middle. Germline V gene data show CDR1 as LGHDT and CDR2 as YNNKEL (reference sequence). Here the CDR3 reads CASSQDEVQRPTIKHYRYGYTF. CDR3 sequence (DNA): TGTGCCAGCAGCCAAGATGAGGTGCAGAGGCCCACGATAAAACACTATCGCTATGGCTACACCTTC.

This clonotype was detected many times. The chain is built from TRBV6-4 and TRBJ2-3, with 9 bases lining up with TRBD2. The CDR3 contains 16 residues. In germline, CDR1 is MRHNA, CDR2 SNTAGT. The junction had 7 bases not matched to a gene; V was cut back by 6 bases and J by 0 bases. The CDR3 protein is CASRGNSGGSTDTQYF. CDR3 in DNA: TGTGCCAGCAGGGGAAATAGCGGGGGAAGCACAGATACGCAGTATTTT.

The chain joins TRBV12-3 or TRBV12-4 to TRBJ1-2, with 8 bases identical to TRBD1. Trimming at V came to 3 bases and at J to 3 bases, leaving 3 bases not matched to a gene. The CDR3 extends over 14 amino acids. CDR3 sequence (DNA): TGTGCCAGCAGTTTGACAGGGGTGGACTATGGCTACACCTTC. Translated, it gives CASSLTGVDYGYTF.